These T cell receptor beta chains were read from a single sample in a study of blood T cell repertoires in COVID-19. Profiled with immunoSEQ multiplex PCR; TCRdb holds only in-frame clones, not every one. The sample yields about 80,000 clones, approximately 89% seen once. The sequencing input was peripheral blood. These receptors all come from a woman aged 80 or older with acute or convalescent COVID-19. CDR3s include the opening cysteine and the closing phenylalanine or tryptophan. A D gene is named only where the DNA matches it firmly. Only some rows state a clone size, as once, few, many or a class for expanded clones.

size	V	J	D	CDR3	DNA
NA	TRBV16	TRBJ1-5	NA	CASSPQGSHQPQHF	TGTGCCAGCAGCCCCCAGGGATCTCATCAGCCCCAGCATTTT
NA	TRBV3-1/TRBV3-2	TRBJ2-7	TRBD2	CASSQGVAGVYEQYF	TGTGCCAGCAGCCAAGGTGTAGCGGGAGTGTACGAGCAGTACTTC
once	TRBV30	TRBJ2-1	NA	CAWSETRLEQFF	TGTGCCTGGAGCGAGACTAGACTTGAGCAGTTCTTC
NA	TRBV3-1/TRBV3-2	TRBJ2-1	TRBD2	CASSLSGRGNEQFF	TGTGCCAGCAGCCTCTCAGGGAGGGGAAATGAGCAGTTCTTC
NA	TRBV7-9	TRBJ2-1	NA	CASSLAGGRVYNEQFF	TGTGCCAGCAGCTTAGCCGGGGGGCGCGTTTACAATGAGCAGTTCTTC
NA	TRBV5-5	TRBJ1-5	NA	CASSFSLSSNQPQHF	TGTGCCAGCAGCTTTAGCCTTTCTAGCAATCAGCCCCAGCATTTT
NA	TRBV14	TRBJ1-1	NA	CASSQDRGVGTEAFF	TGTGCCAGCAGCCAAGATCGGGGAGTAGGGACTGAAGCTTTCTTT
NA	TRBV5-6	TRBJ1-2	TRBD1	CASIKDRVRFGYTF	TGTGCCAGCATCAAAGACAGGGTTCGATTTGGCTACACCTTC
NA	TRBV6-4	TRBJ2-1	TRBD2	CASSLSGGVSNEQFF	TGTGCCAGCAGCCTTAGCGGGGGGGTCTCGAATGAGCAGTTCTTC
NA	TRBV19	TRBJ2-3	NA	CASSLTSGGHRTDTQYF	TGTGCCAGTAGTCTGACGAGTGGCGGGCATAGGACAGATACGCAGTATTTT